This TCR beta chain originates from a study of cytomegalovirus exposure and HLA in healthy donors. On the study more broadly: An earlier analysis found roughly 100 million unique TCR beta sequences from 150 million to 200 million T cells. The study's findings and limits: A later analysis associated some 16,000 TCR beta sequences with HLA alleles at a 0.05 false discovery rate. Analysis was performed later, and it showed HLA-associated TCR beta chains to be more clonally expanded than equally common others.

The germline V and J ends were trimmed by 2 bases and 3 bases, with 11 bases remaining between them. There are 14 residues in the CDR3. Germline V gene sequence: CDR1 MGHDK, CDR2 SYGVNS. PCR used 60 Vbeta primers and 13 Jbeta primers. Repertoires were generated with immunoSEQ multiplex PCR, while TCRdb's copy carries only in-frame clones and drops some. The repertoire holds 95,000 to 150,000 clones, approximately 80% seen once, with over 0.2% in the top ten. When sampled, the donors appeared nominally healthy, though they likely had unrecorded immune exposures. To note about this clone: Its antigen is currently unknown.

The sequenced material came from PBMCs. This receptor was identified in a man aged 50 or older in good health and CMV-seronegative. The J gene is TRBJ2-7, the V gene TRBV25-1; possibly TRBD2 for D (5 bases). DNA of the CDR3: TGTGCCAGCAGTGAACCGGGAAGCATCTACGAGCAGTACTTC. Its translation: CASSEPGSIYEQYF.